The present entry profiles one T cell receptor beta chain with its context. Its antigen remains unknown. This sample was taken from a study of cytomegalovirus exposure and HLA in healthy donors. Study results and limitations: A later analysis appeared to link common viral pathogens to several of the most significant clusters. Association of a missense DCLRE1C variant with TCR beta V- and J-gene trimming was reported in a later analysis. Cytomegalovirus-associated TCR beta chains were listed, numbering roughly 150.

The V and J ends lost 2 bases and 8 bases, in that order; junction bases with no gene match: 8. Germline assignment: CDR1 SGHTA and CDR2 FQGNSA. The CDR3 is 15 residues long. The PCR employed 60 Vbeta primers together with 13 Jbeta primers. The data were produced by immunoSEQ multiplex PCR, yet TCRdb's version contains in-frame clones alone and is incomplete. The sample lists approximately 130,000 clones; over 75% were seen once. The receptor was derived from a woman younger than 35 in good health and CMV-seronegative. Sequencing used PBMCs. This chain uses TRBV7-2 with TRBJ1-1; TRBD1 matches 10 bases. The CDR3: CASSLWTGGFGEAFF. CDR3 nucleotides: TGTGCCAGCAGCTTATGGACAGGGGGTTTTGGGGAAGCTTTCTTT.